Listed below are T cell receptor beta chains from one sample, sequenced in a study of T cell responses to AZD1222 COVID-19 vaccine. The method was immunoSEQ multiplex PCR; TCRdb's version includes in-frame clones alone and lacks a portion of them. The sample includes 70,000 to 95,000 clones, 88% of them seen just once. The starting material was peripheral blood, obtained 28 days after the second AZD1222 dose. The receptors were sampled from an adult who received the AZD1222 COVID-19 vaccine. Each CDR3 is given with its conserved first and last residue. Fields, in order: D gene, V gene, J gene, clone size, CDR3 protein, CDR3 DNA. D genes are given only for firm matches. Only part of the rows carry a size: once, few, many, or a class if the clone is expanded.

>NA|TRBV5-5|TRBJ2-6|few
CASSRRDRTSSGANVLTF
TGTGCCAGCAGCCGCAGGGACCGTACCTCCTCTGGGGCCAACGTCCTGACTTTC
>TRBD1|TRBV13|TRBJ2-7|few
CASSNFRDRGDYEQYF
TGTGCCAGCAGCAACTTCCGGGACAGGGGGGACTACGAGCAGTACTTC
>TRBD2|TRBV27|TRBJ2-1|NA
CASRTWEGGNEQFF
TGTGCCAGCAGGACGTGGGAGGGCGGCAATGAGCAGTTCTTC
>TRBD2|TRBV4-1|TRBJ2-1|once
CASSQLRPGGRGYNEQFF
TGCGCCAGCAGCCAGCTCCGGCCAGGCGGGAGGGGCTACAATGAGCAGTTCTTC
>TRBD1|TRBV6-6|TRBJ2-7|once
CASSGQGGSYEQYF
TGTGCCAGCAGCGGACAGGGTGGATCCTACGAGCAGTACTTC
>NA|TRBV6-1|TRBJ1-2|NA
CASSEVSRAVRGYTF
TGTGCCAGCAGTGAAGTAAGCAGGGCGGTTCGAGGCTACACCTTC
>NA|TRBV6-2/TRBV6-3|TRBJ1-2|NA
CASSVGGEGLDGYTF
TGTGCCAGCAGTGTCGGAGGGGAAGGGCTGGATGGCTACACCTTC
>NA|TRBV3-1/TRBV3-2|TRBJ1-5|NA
CASSQLGGNQPQHF
TGTGCCAGCAGCCAATTGGGGGGCAATCAGCCCCAGCATTTT
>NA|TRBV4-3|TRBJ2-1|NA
CASSQGPDSYNEQFF
TGCGCCAGCAGCCAAGGACCTGACTCTTACAATGAGCAGTTCTTC
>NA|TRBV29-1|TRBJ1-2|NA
CSAFMAGEYNYGYTF
TGCAGCGCCTTCATGGCAGGGGAATACAACTATGGCTACACCTTC
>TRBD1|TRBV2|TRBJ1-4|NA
CASSGLDRAEKLFF
TGTGCCAGCAGTGGATTGGACAGGGCTGAAAAACTGTTTTTT
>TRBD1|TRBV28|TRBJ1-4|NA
CASSDGQGAGEKLFF
TGTGCCAGCAGTGACGGACAGGGGGCAGGTGAAAAACTGTTTTTT
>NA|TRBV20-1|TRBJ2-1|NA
CSASLARVPGRGQNEQFF
TGCAGTGCTAGTTTGGCGCGGGTTCCAGGACGAGGGCAGAATGAGCAGTTCTTC
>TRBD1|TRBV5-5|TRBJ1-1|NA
CASSFRGQNTEAFF
TGTGCCAGCAGCTTCAGGGGGCAGAACACTGAAGCTTTCTTT
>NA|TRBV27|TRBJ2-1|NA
CASSPGLRNNEQFF
TGTGCCAGCAGTCCCGGGCTACGCAACAATGAGCAGTTCTTC
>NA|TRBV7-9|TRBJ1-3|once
CASRRSWAPGNTIYF
TGTGCCAGCAGGCGATCTTGGGCGCCCGGAAACACCATATATTTT
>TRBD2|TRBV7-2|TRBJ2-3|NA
CASSPGTSGPGNTQYF
TGTGCCAGCAGCCCCGGGACTAGCGGGCCAGGGAATACGCAGTATTTT
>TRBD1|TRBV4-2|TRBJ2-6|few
CASSQATGSGANVLTF
TGTGCCAGCAGCCAAGCGACAGGGTCTGGGGCCAACGTCCTGACTTTC
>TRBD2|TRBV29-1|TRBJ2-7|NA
CSVRTSGILLEQYF
TGCAGCGTTCGGACTAGCGGGATCCTTTTGGAGCAGTACTTC
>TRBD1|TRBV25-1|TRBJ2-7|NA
CASNGQGTYEQYF
TGTGCCAGCAACGGACAGGGGACCTACGAGCAGTACTTC
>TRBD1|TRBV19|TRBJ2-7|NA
CASSQTGPNYEQYF
TGTGCCAGTAGCCAGACAGGGCCTAACTACGAGCAGTACTTC
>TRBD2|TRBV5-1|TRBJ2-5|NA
CASSLVVAGSGETQYF
TGCGCCAGCAGCTTGGTGGTAGCGGGATCAGGAGAGACCCAGTACTTC
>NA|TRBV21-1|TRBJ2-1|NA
CASSKWSYNEQFF
TGTGCCAGCAGCAAGTGGAGTTACAATGAGCAGTTCTTC
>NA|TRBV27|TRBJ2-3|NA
CASSTHSTDTQYF
TGTGCCAGCAGTACACATAGCACAGATACGCAGTATTTT
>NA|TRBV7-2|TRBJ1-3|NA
CASSLRPTPGNTIYF
TGTGCCAGCAGCTTACGCCCTACGCCTGGAAACACCATATATTTT
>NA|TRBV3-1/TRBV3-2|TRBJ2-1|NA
CASSQDGSGLGTEQFF
TGTGCCAGCAGCCAAGATGGGTCGGGTCTGGGGACTGAGCAGTTCTTC
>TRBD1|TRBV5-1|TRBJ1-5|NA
CASSTPGGFCNQPQHF
TGCGCCAGCAGCACTCCAGGGGGTTTTTGCAATCAGCCCCAGCATTTT
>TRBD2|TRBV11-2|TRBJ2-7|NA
CASSLGLAGGHEQYF
TGTGCCAGCAGCTTAGGACTAGCGGGAGGGCACGAGCAGTACTTC
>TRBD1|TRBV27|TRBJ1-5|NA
CASSLRQGADQPQHF
TGTGCCAGCAGTTTAAGACAGGGGGCTGACCAGCCCCAGCATTTT
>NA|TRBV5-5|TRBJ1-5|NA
CASRHRDTNNQPQHF
TGTGCCAGCAGGCACCGGGACACAAACAATCAGCCCCAGCATTTT
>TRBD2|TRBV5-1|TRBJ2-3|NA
CASNRGTSGMVDTQYF
TGCGCCAGCAACCGAGGGACTAGCGGGATGGTAGATACGCAGTATTTT
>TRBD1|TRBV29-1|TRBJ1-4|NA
CSVEGTGATNEKLFF
TGCAGCGTTGAAGGGACAGGCGCAACTAATGAAAAACTGTTTTTT
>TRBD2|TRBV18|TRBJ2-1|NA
CASSPRLAGGHNEQFF
TGTGCCAGCTCACCGCGACTAGCGGGAGGACACAATGAGCAGTTCTTC
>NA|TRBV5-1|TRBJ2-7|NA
CASSSRGGGITYEQYF
TGCGCCAGCAGCTCCCGAGGTGGGGGAATAACCTACGAGCAGTACTTC
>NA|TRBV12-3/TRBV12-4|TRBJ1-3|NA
CASSFFTIYF
TGTGCCAGCAGTTTCTTCACCATATATTTT
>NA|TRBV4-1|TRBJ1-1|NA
CASSQEGAEAFF
TGCGCCAGCAGCCAAGAGGGTGCTGAAGCTTTCTTT
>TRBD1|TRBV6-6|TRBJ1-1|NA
CASSAGQMNTEAFF
TGTGCCAGCAGTGCGGGACAGATGAACACTGAAGCTTTCTTT
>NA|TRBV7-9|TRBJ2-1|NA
CASSFKSPNEQFF
TGTGCCAGCAGCTTCAAATCCCCCAATGAGCAGTTCTTC
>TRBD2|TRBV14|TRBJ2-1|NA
CASRAGSALYNEQFF
TGTGCCAGCAGAGCGGGGTCCGCTCTCTACAATGAGCAGTTCTTC
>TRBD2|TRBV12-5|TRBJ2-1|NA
CASGHGGVGGRAAEQFF
TGTGCTAGTGGGCATGGAGGGGTCGGCGGGAGGGCCGCTGAGCAGTTCTTC
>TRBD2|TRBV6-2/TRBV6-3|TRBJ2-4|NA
CASSFSGRTKNIQYF
TGTGCCAGCAGCTTTAGCGGGAGAACCAAAAACATTCAGTACTTC
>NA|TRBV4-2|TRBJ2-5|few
CASSQGGSETQYF
TGTGCCAGCAGCCAAGGGGGGTCGGAGACCCAGTACTTC
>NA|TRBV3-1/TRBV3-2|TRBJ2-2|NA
CASSQGGPGELFF
TGTGCCAGCAGCCAAGGTGGGCCCGGGGAGCTGTTTTTT
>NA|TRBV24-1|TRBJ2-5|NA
CATSEGIQETQYF
TGTGCCACCAGTGAAGGGATCCAAGAGACCCAGTACTTC
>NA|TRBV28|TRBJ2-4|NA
CASSPELAKNIQYF
TGTGCCAGCAGCCCCGAATTAGCCAAAAACATTCAGTACTTC
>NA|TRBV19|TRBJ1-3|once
CASVGGQGHPSGNTIYF
TGTGCCTCCGTGGGAGGGCAGGGCCACCCTTCTGGAAACACCATATATTTT
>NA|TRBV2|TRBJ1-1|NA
CASSDVQGNTEAFF
TGTGCCAGCAGTGACGTACAGGGGAACACTGAAGCTTTCTTT
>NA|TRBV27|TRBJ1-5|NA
CASSDSLDQPQHF
TGTGCCAGCTCGGACAGCCTTGATCAGCCCCAGCATTTT
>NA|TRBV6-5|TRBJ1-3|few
CASDGNTIYF
TGTGCCAGTGACGGAAACACCATATATTTT
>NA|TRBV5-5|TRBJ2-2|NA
CASSLASNTGELFF
TGTGCCAGCAGCTTGGCCTCGAACACCGGGGAGCTGTTTTTT